The T cell receptor (beta chain) under discussion was sequenced for a study of cytomegalovirus exposure and HLA in healthy donors. Primers for the PCR totalled 60 Vbeta and 13 Jbeta. Assay used: immunoSEQ multiplex PCR; TCRdb lists only in-frame clones, some missing. The sample gives about 210,000 clones, less than 90% of which show up once; roughly 0.32% is in the top ten. The sample was PBMCs. This clonotype was obtained from a woman aged 30 to 39 in good health and CMV-seronegative.

The CDR3: CAWSSYRGYSHEQYF. CDR3 in DNA: TGTGCCTGGAGTAGCTACAGGGGATATTCCCACGAGCAGTACTTC. The chain couples TRBV30 to TRBJ2-7; 7 bases are a match to TRBD1. Germline lookup yields CDR1 GTSNPN and CDR2 SVGIG (reference sequence). V lost 2 bases, J lost 5 bases, and 12 bases stayed unmatched. The CDR3 runs to 15 residues.